This T cell receptor (beta chain) was sequenced during a study of response to subunit inactivated influenza vaccine. Notes on the study in general: Authors suggested that a seasonal influenza vaccination recruits few new T cells each time.

Regarding this clonotype: The antigen is not known.

Germline V gene sequence: CDR1 ENHRY, CDR2 SYGVKD. CDR3 length: 15 residues. The V segment lost 3 bases and the J segment 3 bases; nucleotides outside the gene matches: 5. Each CDR3 protein is one row after TCRdb ran MiXCR on the RT-PCR reads. The sample carries approximately 530,000 distinct CDR3 sequences, 7.6% recorded once. This TCR came from a man aged 50-75 years who received an inactivated influenza vaccine. This sample comprised PBMCs from blood, obtained roughly 24 months after vaccination. The chain has TRBV10-3 and TRBJ2-7; the match to TRBD1 covers 10 bases. This CDR3 reads CAISDPGQGNYEQYF. The CDR3 nucleotides read TGTGCCATCAGTGACCCGGGACAGGGGAACTACGAGCAGTACTTC.